Listed below are T cell receptor beta chains from one sample, sequenced in a study of T cell responses to AZD1222 COVID-19 vaccine. Clones were read by immunoSEQ multiplex PCR, and TCRdb kept only the in-frame ones, dropping some. The sample shows about 78,000 clones, 75% to 90% of them seen only once. This material consisted of peripheral blood, taken on day 0 of AZD1222 vaccination. These receptors all come from an adult in good health. Both conserved end residues are part of each CDR3. The D gene is left open where the match is weak. The size entry is marked missing in some rows and otherwise reads once, few, many or a size class.

cdr3_nt: TGTGCCAGCAGCTTACTGGGAACTAGCGGGGACGGGGTCACAGATACGCAGTATTTT; cdr3_aa: CASSLLGTSGDGVTDTQYF; d_call: TRBD2; clone_size: -; v_call: TRBV5-6; j_call: TRBJ2-3
cdr3_nt: TGTGCCAGCAGTACCCGGGGCTATGGCTACACCTTC; cdr3_aa: CASSTRGYGYTF; d_call: -; clone_size: -; v_call: TRBV28; j_call: TRBJ1-2
cdr3_nt: TGTGCCAGCTCACCACCGGACAGGCCCGTTTACTATGGCTACACCTTC; cdr3_aa: CASSPPDRPVYYGYTF; d_call: TRBD1; clone_size: few; v_call: TRBV18; j_call: TRBJ1-2
cdr3_nt: TGTGCCAGCAGCTTCGAAATAGCGGGAGGTTACAATGAGCAGTTCTTC; cdr3_aa: CASSFEIAGGYNEQFF; d_call: TRBD2; clone_size: -; v_call: TRBV7-2; j_call: TRBJ2-1
cdr3_nt: TGTGCCAGCAGCCTTCGGATGAATGAGCAGTTCTTC; cdr3_aa: CASSLRMNEQFF; d_call: -; clone_size: -; v_call: TRBV11-2; j_call: TRBJ2-1
cdr3_nt: TGTGCCAGCAGTCTGACGGCCTCCTACGAGCAGTACTTC; cdr3_aa: CASSLTASYEQYF; d_call: -; clone_size: -; v_call: TRBV5-5; j_call: TRBJ2-7
cdr3_nt: TGTGCCAGCAGCCGCGGGACTAGCGGGAGTATAAATGAGCAGTTCTTC; cdr3_aa: CASSRGTSGSINEQFF; d_call: TRBD2; clone_size: -; v_call: TRBV5-8; j_call: TRBJ2-1
cdr3_nt: TGTGCCAGCAGCCCGGGAGTGGGCCATCAGGCCAACGTCCTGACTTTC; cdr3_aa: CASSPGVGHQANVLTF; d_call: -; clone_size: few; v_call: TRBV5-4; j_call: TRBJ2-6
cdr3_nt: TGCGCCAGCAGCTTGGGGCGCGAGACTGAAGCTTTCTTT; cdr3_aa: CASSLGRETEAFF; d_call: -; clone_size: -; v_call: TRBV5-1; j_call: TRBJ1-1
cdr3_nt: TGTGCCAGCAGGACAGATACGCAGTATTTT; cdr3_aa: CASRTDTQYF; d_call: -; clone_size: -; v_call: TRBV2; j_call: TRBJ2-3
cdr3_nt: TGTGCCAGCAGTTTCCGAGAGGCGGGAGGGTACACCGGGGAGCTGTTTTTT; cdr3_aa: CASSFREAGGYTGELFF; d_call: TRBD2; clone_size: -; v_call: TRBV7-6; j_call: TRBJ2-2
cdr3_nt: TGTGCCAGCAGCCTTAGACAGGGTAATGAAAAACTGTTTTTT; cdr3_aa: CASSLRQGNEKLFF; d_call: TRBD1; clone_size: once; v_call: TRBV7-2; j_call: TRBJ1-4
cdr3_nt: TGTGCCAGCACCGACAGCCCAAACTATGGCTACACCTTC; cdr3_aa: CASTDSPNYGYTF; d_call: -; clone_size: few; v_call: TRBV27; j_call: TRBJ1-2
cdr3_nt: TGTGCCAGCAGGGACAGTTATTCCTACAATGAGCAGTTCTTC; cdr3_aa: CASRDSYSYNEQFF; d_call: -; clone_size: -; v_call: TRBV6-5; j_call: TRBJ2-1
cdr3_nt: TGTGCCAGCAGTTTAAAGACAGGGTTCGATCAGCCCCAGCATTTT; cdr3_aa: CASSLKTGFDQPQHF; d_call: TRBD1; clone_size: -; v_call: TRBV27; j_call: TRBJ1-5
cdr3_nt: TGTGCCAGCAGCTTTGAGGGGCAGAAAACCGATACGCAGTATTTT; cdr3_aa: CASSFEGQKTDTQYF; d_call: -; clone_size: -; v_call: TRBV5-4; j_call: TRBJ2-3
cdr3_nt: TGTGCCAGCAGCCAAGATCGTAGCTCCGGCACCATATATTTT; cdr3_aa: CASSQDRSSGTIYF; d_call: -; clone_size: -; v_call: TRBV14; j_call: TRBJ1-3
cdr3_nt: TGTGCCAGCAGCTGGCTAGAAAGGGCAGATACGCAGTATTTT; cdr3_aa: CASSWLERADTQYF; d_call: -; clone_size: -; v_call: TRBV7-9; j_call: TRBJ2-3
cdr3_nt: TGCAGCGTTGAGACTAGCAGCTACGAGCAGTACTTC; cdr3_aa: CSVETSSYEQYF; d_call: TRBD2; clone_size: -; v_call: TRBV29-1; j_call: TRBJ2-7
cdr3_nt: TGCAGCGCCGGCAGGGGGACTGCCGATGAGCAGTTCTTC; cdr3_aa: CSAGRGTADEQFF; d_call: -; clone_size: -; v_call: TRBV29-1; j_call: TRBJ2-1
cdr3_nt: TGTGCCAGCAGTTTACCCAGGACACAACAGCATTTT; cdr3_aa: CASSLPRTQQHF; d_call: -; clone_size: -; v_call: TRBV28; j_call: TRBJ1-5
cdr3_nt: TGTGCCAGTAGTATAAGGGCTTCGGCTGAAGCTTTCTTT; cdr3_aa: CASSIRASAEAFF; d_call: -; clone_size: -; v_call: TRBV19; j_call: TRBJ1-1
cdr3_nt: TGTGCCACCAGCAGAGATCTGAGCAGGGGCTACGAGCAGTACTTC; cdr3_aa: CATSRDLSRGYEQYF; d_call: -; clone_size: few; v_call: TRBV15; j_call: TRBJ2-7
cdr3_nt: TGTGCCAGCACCCGCTGGGGGCTAGCGGGAGGGGGATTGACAGATACGCAGTATTTT; cdr3_aa: CASTRWGLAGGGLTDTQYF; d_call: TRBD2; clone_size: -; v_call: TRBV7-8; j_call: TRBJ2-3
cdr3_nt: TGTGCCTGGAGTTCCGGAACTAGCAGGGTCTTC; cdr3_aa: CAWSSGTSRVF; d_call: -; clone_size: few; v_call: TRBV30; j_call: TRBJ2-1
cdr3_nt: TGTGCCATCAGTGAGTCGGCGGACACAGATACGCAGTATTTT; cdr3_aa: CAISESADTDTQYF; d_call: -; clone_size: -; v_call: TRBV10-3; j_call: TRBJ2-3
cdr3_nt: TGCGCCAGCCAAGGACAGCCCCCCGGGGAGCTGTTTTTT; cdr3_aa: CASQGQPPGELFF; d_call: -; clone_size: -; v_call: TRBV10-2; j_call: TRBJ2-2
cdr3_nt: TGTGCCAGCTCGCCAACAGGGGGCTCCTTTTGGACCGAGGCTTTCTTT; cdr3_aa: CASSPTGGSFWTEAFF; d_call: TRBD1; clone_size: -; v_call: TRBV18; j_call: TRBJ1-1
cdr3_nt: TGCGCCAGCAGCTCCACACCCAACACCGGGGAGCTGTTTTTT; cdr3_aa: CASSSTPNTGELFF; d_call: -; clone_size: -; v_call: TRBV5-1; j_call: TRBJ2-2
cdr3_nt: TGTGCCACCAGTGCTGGGACAGGGACGAGCAATCAGCCCCAGCATTTT; cdr3_aa: CATSAGTGTSNQPQHF; d_call: TRBD1; clone_size: -; v_call: TRBV24-1; j_call: TRBJ1-5
cdr3_nt: TGTGCCAGCAGCTTAGAGGGGAGGGGGGTCGTCCCTGTCTACGAGCAGTACTTC; cdr3_aa: CASSLEGRGVVPVYEQYF; d_call: -; clone_size: -; v_call: TRBV7-2; j_call: TRBJ2-7
cdr3_nt: TGTGCCAGCAGCCAAGATTTCCAGCGGGACTACGAGCAGTACTTC; cdr3_aa: CASSQDFQRDYEQYF; d_call: TRBD2; clone_size: -; v_call: TRBV3-1/TRBV3-2; j_call: TRBJ2-7
cdr3_nt: TGCGCCAGCAGCCAAGAACGCAGGGGCCTTGAAAAACTGTTTTTT; cdr3_aa: CASSQERRGLEKLFF; d_call: -; clone_size: -; v_call: TRBV4-3; j_call: TRBJ1-4
cdr3_nt: TGTGCCATCAAGGGCGGGACCTACAATGAGCAGTTCTTC; cdr3_aa: CAIKGGTYNEQFF; d_call: -; clone_size: -; v_call: TRBV10-3; j_call: TRBJ2-1
cdr3_nt: TGCGCCAGCAGGGAACTGGGGAGTCAGACTGAAAAACTGTTTTTT; cdr3_aa: CASRELGSQTEKLFF; d_call: -; clone_size: -; v_call: TRBV5-1; j_call: TRBJ1-4
cdr3_nt: TGCGCCAGCAGCTTGGTGACTAGCGGGAGCCCCTCCTACGAGCAGTACTTC; cdr3_aa: CASSLVTSGSPSYEQYF; d_call: TRBD2; clone_size: -; v_call: TRBV5-1; j_call: TRBJ2-7
cdr3_nt: TGTGCCAGCAGCGCGCTCAGGGAGTCACCCCTCCACTTT; cdr3_aa: CASSALRESPLHF; d_call: -; clone_size: -; v_call: TRBV9; j_call: TRBJ1-6
cdr3_nt: TGTGCCACCCGCTATGGGCGGCGCGATGAGCAGTTCTTC; cdr3_aa: CATRYGRRDEQFF; d_call: -; clone_size: -; v_call: TRBV19; j_call: TRBJ2-1
cdr3_nt: TGTGCCATCAGTGAAAATGATCGGCCACAGCCCCAGCATTTT; cdr3_aa: CAISENDRPQPQHF; d_call: -; clone_size: once; v_call: TRBV10-3; j_call: TRBJ1-5
cdr3_nt: TGTGCCTGGAGTTCGGGACTTTTCGTCTACGAGCAGTACTTC; cdr3_aa: CAWSSGLFVYEQYF; d_call: -; clone_size: -; v_call: TRBV30; j_call: TRBJ2-7
cdr3_nt: TGTGCCAGCAGTTCCGGACCGGGACTAACTTCTAGCACAGATACGCAGTATTTT; cdr3_aa: CASSSGPGLTSSTDTQYF; d_call: TRBD2; clone_size: -; v_call: TRBV27; j_call: TRBJ2-3
cdr3_nt: TGTGCCAGCAGCTTTAACAGGGCCACTGAAGCTTTCTTT; cdr3_aa: CASSFNRATEAFF; d_call: -; clone_size: -; v_call: TRBV7-3; j_call: TRBJ1-1
cdr3_nt: TGTGCCAGCAGCCGGGGACTAGCGGGGGTCTCCTACGAGCAGTACTTC; cdr3_aa: CASSRGLAGVSYEQYF; d_call: TRBD2; clone_size: -; v_call: TRBV9; j_call: TRBJ2-7
cdr3_nt: TGTGCCAGCAGCTTACAGGCGGTAGACTACGAGCAGTACTTC; cdr3_aa: CASSLQAVDYEQYF; d_call: -; clone_size: -; v_call: TRBV7-2; j_call: TRBJ2-7
cdr3_nt: TGTGCCAGCAGTGAAATAAAGGGAATAGGCGAGCAGTACTTC; cdr3_aa: CASSEIKGIGEQYF; d_call: -; clone_size: -; v_call: TRBV6-1; j_call: TRBJ2-7
cdr3_nt: TGTGCCAGCAGTCCATACTCCGGCACTAGGGCCAGGGTAGCTGAAGCTTTCTTT; cdr3_aa: CASSPYSGTRARVAEAFF; d_call: -; clone_size: few; v_call: TRBV7-6; j_call: TRBJ1-1
cdr3_nt: TGTGCCAGCAGCCGGGACAGGGCCTACAATGAGCAGTTCTTC; cdr3_aa: CASSRDRAYNEQFF; d_call: TRBD1; clone_size: -; v_call: TRBV7-9; j_call: TRBJ2-1
cdr3_nt: TGTGCCAGCAACAACCCCCAAGGGAACACTGAAGCTTTCTTT; cdr3_aa: CASNNPQGNTEAFF; d_call: -; clone_size: -; v_call: TRBV7-9; j_call: TRBJ1-1
cdr3_nt: TGTGCCAGCAGCCAAGTATTAGGGGATGATTCACCCCTCCACTTT; cdr3_aa: CASSQVLGDDSPLHF; d_call: -; clone_size: -; v_call: TRBV3-1/TRBV3-2; j_call: TRBJ1-6
cdr3_nt: TGTGCCAGCAAGAGACAGCAAAATGAGCAGTTCTTC; cdr3_aa: CASKRQQNEQFF; d_call: -; clone_size: -; v_call: TRBV12-3/TRBV12-4; j_call: TRBJ2-1
cdr3_nt: TGCAGCGTTGAAGATCCAAGGGGGACTTACGAGCAGTACTTC; cdr3_aa: CSVEDPRGTYEQYF; d_call: -; clone_size: few; v_call: TRBV29-1; j_call: TRBJ2-7
cdr3_nt: TGTGCCAGCAGTGACAACCGGGACTACTTGAACACCGGGGAGCTGTTTTTT; cdr3_aa: CASSDNRDYLNTGELFF; d_call: TRBD2; clone_size: few; v_call: TRBV6-2/TRBV6-3; j_call: TRBJ2-2
cdr3_nt: TGTGCCAGCAGGCCGCAGGGGGCGCAAGGCACCGGGGAGCTGTTTTTT; cdr3_aa: CASRPQGAQGTGELFF; d_call: TRBD1; clone_size: -; v_call: TRBV11-3; j_call: TRBJ2-2